What follows are 2 T cell receptor beta chains derived from one specimen sequenced in a study of blood T cell repertoires in COVID-19. Measured with immunoSEQ multiplex PCR; TCRdb has only the in-frame clones, and not every one. The data contain fewer than 200,000 clones, about 87% of them singletons. Sequenced: peripheral blood. The receptors were sampled from a woman of 80 years or more with COVID-19, enrolled during active disease.

The chain joins TRBV3-1 (or the pseudogene TRBV3-2) to TRBJ2-5, with 8 nucleotides matching TRBD1. Germline V gives CDR1 LGHDT, CDR2 YNNKEL (reference sequence). J lost 5 bases, V lost 1 base, and 9 bases had no gene match. The CDR3 is 16 amino acids. The CDR3 sequence: CASSQGQGMSSETQYF. Written as DNA, the CDR3 is TGTGCCAGCAGCCAAGGACAGGGGATGTCTTCGGAGACCCAGTACTTC.

This chain connects TRBV20-1 to TRBJ2-7, with 11 bases aligning to TRBD2. CDR3 length: 11 residues. Germline assignment: CDR1 DFQATT and CDR2 SNEGSKA (reference sequence). The CDR3 region has the DNA TGCGCCGGACTAGCGGGCTACGAGCAGTACTTC. Encoded protein: CAGLAGYEQYF.